This passage covers 8 T cell receptor beta chains from one sample sequenced in a study of T cell changes during pregnancy in multiple sclerosis. Clones were read by immunoSEQ multiplex PCR, and TCRdb kept only the in-frame ones, dropping some. The repertoire includes about 100,000 clones, roughly 93% of them detected once, and over 0.8% sits in the top ten. The starting material was peripheral blood, obtained before pregnancy. The receptors here all came from a female donor with multiple sclerosis, enrolled in a pregnancy study.

CDR3 nucleotides: TGTGCCAGCAGTTACCGGGAGAGGGGCTACGAGCAGTACTTC. It yields the protein CASSYRERGYEQYF. J is TRBJ2-7 and V is TRBV6-5; tentative D call: TRBD2 (6 bases). V was trimmed by 2 bases and J by 3 bases, leaving 11 bases between them. Germline V lookup: CDR1 MNHEY, CDR2 SVGAGI. CDR3 length: 14 residues.

The genes are TRBV6-5 and TRBJ1-3; D ambiguous. The CDR3 is 15 amino acids. Germline lookup yields CDR1 MNHEY and CDR2 SVGAGI. The V and J ends lost 6 bases and 1 base respectively, with 13 bases between them. Written as DNA, the CDR3 is TGTGCCAGCAGCGTTCCGACGGAGTCTGGAAACACCATATATTTT. The encoded protein is CASSVPTESGNTIYF.

The gene calls are TRBV11-2 and TRBJ1-1; 7 nucleotides align to TRBD1. V was pared by 1 base and J by 1 base, with 3 bases of the junction left unmatched. This CDR3 contains 15 residues. Germline V gene data show CDR1 as SGHAT and CDR2 as FQNNGV. This CDR3 is CASSLVEGANTEAFF. Here the CDR3 DNA reads TGTGCCAGCAGCTTAGTGGAGGGGGCGAACACTGAAGCTTTCTTT.

The genes are TRBV18 and TRBJ1-1; D is perhaps TRBD1 (6 bases). Trimming pared 6 bases from V and 11 bases from J, leaving 16 bases between. The CDR3 has 12 residues. Per the germline V gene, CDR1 is KGHSH and CDR2 is LQKENI. The CDR3 DNA follows: TGTGCCAGCTCCCCCCAGGGGCTAGATGCTTTCTTT. It translates to CASSPQGLDAFF.

The sample holds a few counts of this clone. This chain links TRBV5-4 with TRBJ1-1; D possibly corresponds to TRBD1 (5 bases). V dropped 4 bases and J dropped 1 base, with 14 bases sitting between them. CDR1 and CDR2 from the germline V gene are SGHNT and YYREEE (reference sequence). This CDR3 region has 15 residues. The DNA of the CDR3 is TGTGCCAGCAGCCTGGTTCCAGGGTGGAACACTGAAGCTTTCTTT. Translated, it gives CASSLVPGWNTEAFF.

The chain has TRBV28 and TRBJ1-5; D perhaps matches TRBD1 (5 bases). V lost 6 bases, J lost 3 bases, and 12 bases lay in between. The CDR3 has 14 amino acids. In germline, CDR1 is MDHEN, CDR2 SYDVKM. CDR3 residues: CASSPQGDNQPQHF. The CDR3 nucleotides read TGTGCCAGCAGCCCCCAAGGGGACAATCAGCCCCAGCATTTT. Full variable domain (outside the CDR3, taken from reference TRBV28 and TRBJ1-5): DVKVTQSSRYLVKRTGEKVFLECVQDMDHENMFWYRQDPGLGLRLIYFSYDVKMKEKGDIPEGYSVSREKKERFSLILESASTNQTSMYLCASSPQGDNQPQHFGDGTRLSIL.

This clone has more than one count but fewer than ten. This rearrangement joins TRBV4-2 to TRBJ1-1, with D unclear. Trimming took off 1 base at V and 0 bases at J, with 6 bases between the two ends. Germline V CDR1 and CDR2: LGHNA, YNFKEQ. This CDR3 contains 14 residues. The CDR3 coding sequence is TGTGCCAGCAGCCAAGCGAGCATGAACACTGAAGCTTTCTTT. Encoded protein: CASSQASMNTEAFF.

The chain links TRBV28 to TRBJ1-2; 7 bases line up with TRBD1. The germline V gene has CDR1 MDHEN and CDR2 SYDVKM. This CDR3 comprises 14 residues. Trimming took 5 bases from V and 3 from J; bases not matched to a gene: 6. CDR3 in amino acids: CASSPRGRDYGYTF. CDR3 bases: TGTGCCAGCAGTCCTAGGGGGCGCGACTATGGCTACACCTTC.